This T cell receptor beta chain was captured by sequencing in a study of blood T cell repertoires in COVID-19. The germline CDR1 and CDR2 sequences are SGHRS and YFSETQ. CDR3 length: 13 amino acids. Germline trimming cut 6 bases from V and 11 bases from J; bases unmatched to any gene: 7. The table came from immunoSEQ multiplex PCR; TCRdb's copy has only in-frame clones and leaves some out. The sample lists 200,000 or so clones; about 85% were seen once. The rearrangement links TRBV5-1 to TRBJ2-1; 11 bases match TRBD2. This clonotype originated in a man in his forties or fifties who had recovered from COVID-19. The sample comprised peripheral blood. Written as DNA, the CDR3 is TGCGCCAGCATCGGGACTAGCGGACCTCAGCAGTTCTTC. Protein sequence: CASIGTSGPQQFF.